This passage covers 28 T cell receptor beta chains from one sample sequenced in a study of T cells in Graves' hyperthyroidism and ophthalmopathy. There were TCR beta CDR3 regions amplified from RNA transcripts. A set of HTBI primers served as the primers for a first-round RT-PCR of the TCR CDR3. In TCRdb, the multiplex PCR reads were re-called with MiXCR into one record per CDR3 protein. The table has more than 300,000 distinct CDR3 sequences, roughly 13% seen once. Input material: blood. The receptors come from a woman aged 18 to 35 with Graves' hyperthyroidism.

Many counts were recorded for this clonotype. The chain recombines TRBV11-2 with TRBJ2-1; TRBD2 aligns across 8 bases. Germline V gene lookup returns CDR1 SGHAT and CDR2 FQNNGV. Unmatched junction bases numbered 23, after V lost 5 bases and J lost 5 bases. The CDR3 contains 20 residues. CDR3: CASSPLARLSRRGAHNEQFF. CDR3 bases: TGTGCCAGCAGCCCCCTGGCCCGACTCAGTAGGCGGGGGGCTCACAATGAGCAGTTCTTC.

In its sample, this clonotype was seen many times. CDR3 sequence reads: CSVVDGYEQYF. The CDR3 DNA sequence: TGCAGCGTTGTGGACGGCTACGAGCAGTACTTC. The chain uses TRBV29-1 and TRBJ2-7; no definite D call. Germline V gene lookup returns CDR1 SQVTM and CDR2 ANQGSEA. V shed 4 bases and J shed 3 bases, with 7 bases lying between them. The CDR3 is made up of 11 amino acids.

In its sample, this clonotype was seen many times. J is TRBJ2-7 and V is TRBV28; perhaps TRBD1 as D (5 bases). CDR1 is MDHEN, CDR2 SYDVKM, per germline. Trimming shortened V by 3 bases and J by 2 bases, and 14 bases separated the two germline ends. CDR3 length equals 15 residues. CDR3 region: CASSFTWGGTYEQYF. The DNA of the CDR3 is TGTGCCAGCAGTTTCACGTGGGGCGGAACCTACGAGCAGTACTTC. Filled out from reference TRBV28 and TRBJ2-7, the complete variable domain reads DVKVTQSSRYLVKRTGEKVFLECVQDMDHENMFWYRQDPGLGLRLIYFSYDVKMKEKGDIPEGYSVSREKKERFSLILESASTNQTSMYLCASSFTWGGTYEQYFGPGTRLTVT.

This clonotype occurred many times. As DNA, the CDR3 is TGTGCCAGCTCGGACAGGCCCACCGGGGAGCTGTTTTTT. Its protein is CASSDRPTGELFF. The rearrangement uses TRBV18 and TRBJ2-2, with 7 bases that match TRBD1. V lost 6 bases, J lost 4 bases, and 2 bases stayed unmatched. The length of the CDR3 is 13 residues. From germline, CDR1 is KGHSH and CDR2 LQKENI.

Only a few counts were recorded for this clonotype. The chain uses TRBV4-1 and TRBJ2-2; maybe TRBD1 (6 bases). The CDR3 loop spans 15 amino acids. Germline V gene lookup returns CDR1 MGHRA and CDR2 YSYEKL. V lost 4 bases, J lost 4 bases, and 13 bases lay in between. This CDR3 is CASSRTAAFTGELFF. For the CDR3, the DNA is TGCGCCAGCAGCCGGACAGCAGCATTCACCGGGGAGCTGTTTTTT.

This chain uses TRBV28 with TRBJ2-7; D may correspond to TRBD1 or TRBD2 (5 bases each). Trimming stripped 3 bases from V and 0 bases from J, with 9 bases between. The CDR3 length is 14 residues. Germline CDR1 reads MDHEN; CDR2 reads SYDVKM. The CDR3, as DNA: TGTGCCAGCAGTTTTGAGGGGAGCTCCTACGAGCAGTACTTC. It specifies CASSFEGSSYEQYF.

This clonotype occurred a few times. This chain connects TRBV3-1 to TRBJ1-2, with 7 nucleotides matching TRBD1. Per germline, CDR1 LGHDT and CDR2 YNNKEL (reference sequence). The CDR3 has 13 residues. Trimming at V came to 0 bases and at J to 7 bases, leaving 2 bases not matched to a gene. CDR3 in amino acids: CASSQEGTAGYTF. CDR3 in DNA: TGTGCCAGCAGCCAAGAAGGGACAGCTGGCTACACCTTC.

This clonotype was found many times. V usage is TRBV28 and J usage is TRBJ2-7; D may match TRBD1 or TRBD2 (6 bases each). Deletions cut 7 bases from V and 3 bases from J, with 19 bases between. Germline values: CDR1 MDHEN, CDR2 SYDVKM. CDR3 length: 15 amino acids. In nucleotides, the CDR3 is TGTGCCAGCACCCAAGGAGGGACACCACACTACGAGCAGTACTTC. Residues: CASTQGGTPHYEQYF. Combining the CDR3 with reference TRBV28 and TRBJ2-7 gives the whole variable domain DVKVTQSSRYLVKRTGEKVFLECVQDMDHENMFWYRQDPGLGLRLIYFSYDVKMKEKGDIPEGYSVSREKKERFSLILESASTNQTSMYLCASTQGGTPHYEQYFGPGTRLTVT.

This clonotype was seen repeatedly, ten times or more. V is TRBV20-1 and J is TRBJ1-2; 9 positions agree with TRBD1. Germline CDR1 DFQATT, CDR2 SNEGSKA (reference sequence). CDR3 length: 13 amino acids. The J segment lost 10 bases and the V segment lost 3 bases, leaving 9 bases of the junction unmatched. The CDR3 protein is CSASPLDRGYYTF. The CDR3 nucleotides are TGCAGTGCTAGCCCCCTGGACAGGGGCTACTACACCTTC.

The sample holds many counts of this clonotype. The chain links TRBV28 to TRBJ2-1; D is perhaps TRBD1 (6 bases). The CDR3 totals 16 residues. CDR1 MDHEN and CDR2 SYDVKM come from the germline V gene. With 3 bases removed from V and 6 bases from J, the gap between germline ends came to 18 bases. The CDR3 sequence is CASSFFGGASANEQFF. CDR3 nucleotides: TGTGCCAGCAGTTTCTTTGGGGGCGCATCCGCCAATGAGCAGTTCTTC.

This clonotype showed up just a few times. The chain combines TRBV10-3 with TRBJ1-6, with 9 positions matching TRBD1. This CDR3 has 16 amino acids. The V segment lost 10 bases and the J segment 7 bases; nucleotides outside the gene matches: 14. Germline CDR1 and CDR2: ENHRY and SYGVKD. The CDR3, as DNA: TGTGCCAGCCTCTCACTAACAGGGGGCGGGAATTCACCCCTCCACTTT. This translates into CASLSLTGGGNSPLHF.

In its sample, this clonotype was seen many times. The chain links TRBV27 to TRBJ1-3; D not resolved. There are 14 residues in the CDR3. Germline CDR1 MNHEY, CDR2 SMNVEV (reference sequence). V gave up 6 bases and J gave up 4 bases, with 13 bases separating them. The CDR3 DNA reads as TGTGCCAGCAGAGACTCCAGGCAGGGAAACACCATATATTTT. It translates to CASRDSRQGNTIYF.

Many counts were recorded for this clonotype. V and J are TRBV9 and TRBJ1-1, with D possibly matching TRBD1 (6 bases). Trimming removed 0 bases at V and 7 bases at J, with 10 bases between. The CDR3 length is 13 residues. Per germline, CDR1 SGDLS and CDR2 YYNGEE. The CDR3 nucleotides are TGTGCCAGCAGCGTAGGGACAGCGAATGAAGCTTTCTTT. It translates to CASSVGTANEAFF.

This clonotype was found many times. The CDR3 bases are TGTGCCAGCAGGAAGACAGGGTCCTTCTATGGCTACACCTTC. Protein sequence: CASRKTGSFYGYTF. The rearrangement joins TRBV6-2 or TRBV6-3 to TRBJ1-2; the match to TRBD1 covers 7 bases. Per germline, CDR1 MNHEY and CDR2 SVGEGT. The CDR3 is 14 residues long. The ends lost 6 bases at V and 4 bases at J; junction bases unmatched: 8.

This clonotype has a handful of counts. The rearrangement links TRBV25-1 to TRBJ2-1; no definite D call. The CDR3 has 13 amino acids. The germline V and J ends were trimmed by 3 bases and 5 bases, with 8 bases remaining between them. CDR1 is MGHDK and CDR2 is SYGVNS in the germline V gene. The CDR3 region has the DNA TGTGCCAGCAGTGAGATAGACGACAATGAGCAGTTCTTC. This codes for CASSEIDDNEQFF.

This clonotype was seen repeatedly, ten times or more. V is TRBV6-2 or TRBV6-3 and J is TRBJ2-1; 7 bases fit TRBD2. Germline V gene lookup returns CDR1 MNHEY and CDR2 SVGEGT. The CDR3 is made up of 20 amino acids. J lost 0 bases, V lost 6 bases, and 20 bases had no gene match. CDR3 nucleotides: TGTGCCAGCAGGGAACAGTCCCCTGGATTGGCTAGCGGCTCCTACAATGAGCAGTTCTTC. This encodes CASREQSPGLASGSYNEQFF.

The chain is built from TRBV20-1 and TRBJ2-7; 7 bases line up with TRBD1. CDR1 and CDR2 from the germline V gene are DFQATT and SNEGSKA (reference sequence). This CDR3 is built from 14 residues. Unmatched junction bases numbered 10, after V lost 6 bases and J lost 2 bases. The CDR3 bases are TGCAGTGCCGTCACGGGACAGATCGCCTACGAGCAGTACTTC. The encoded protein is CSAVTGQIAYEQYF.

The gene calls are TRBV6-1 and TRBJ2-2; D is tentatively TRBD1 or TRBD2 (6 bases each). The V gene lost 7 bases and the J gene lost 0 bases, with 21 bases spanning the gap. The CDR3 length is 18 residues. Germline assignment: CDR1 MNHNS and CDR2 SASEGT. The CDR3 coding sequence is TGTGCCAGCATTCAATACCCCTTGGGGGGCGCGAACACCGGGGAGCTGTTTTTT. This gives the protein CASIQYPLGGANTGELFF.

This clonotype was detected ten times or more. The V call is TRBV18, the J call TRBJ2-1; 9 nucleotides agree with TRBD2. The V and J ends lost 5 bases and 5 bases, in that order; junction bases with no gene match: 10. The germline CDR1 and CDR2 sequences are KGHSH and LQKENI. This CDR3 comprises 16 residues. The CDR3 loop is CASSTRSGSPDNEQFF. For the CDR3, the DNA is TGTGCCAGCTCAACCCGTAGCGGGAGCCCGGACAATGAGCAGTTCTTC.

The sample holds many counts of this clonotype. V usage is TRBV27 and J usage is TRBJ1-1, with D tentatively TRBD1 (6 bases). V lost 0 bases and J lost 4, with 12 bases in between. This CDR3 spans 15 amino acids. In germline, CDR1 is MNHEY, CDR2 SMNVEV (reference sequence). The CDR3 here is CASSLSLGGGTEAFF. CDR3 nucleotide sequence: TGTGCCAGCAGTTTATCTCTGGGAGGGGGCACTGAAGCTTTCTTT.

V usage is TRBV11-2 and J usage is TRBJ1-3; no clear D. CDR1 SGHAT and CDR2 FQNNGV come from the germline V gene. CDR3 size: 13 residues. Trimming took off 4 bases at V and 0 bases at J, with 4 bases between the two ends. CDR3 in DNA: TGTGCCAGCAGCTCCCCCTCTGGAAACACCATATATTTT. Translated, it gives CASSSPSGNTIYF.

This clonotype was counted ten times or more. This sequence joins TRBV3-1 and TRBJ2-4; D ambiguous. V lost 0 bases and J 2 bases, leaving 14 bases between the germline ends. This CDR3 has 17 residues. CDR1 is LGHDT, CDR2 YNNKEL, per germline (reference sequence). In nucleotides, the CDR3 is TGTGCCAGCAGCCAAGAACAAGGCAGGAAGTCCAAAAACATTCAGTACTTC. Encoded protein: CASSQEQGRKSKNIQYF. The complete variable domain, with remaining parts taken from reference TRBV3-1 and TRBJ2-4, reads DTAVSQTPKYLVTQMGNDKSIKCEQNLGHDTMYWYKQDSKKFLKIMFSYNNKELIINETVPNRFSPKSPDKAHLNLHINSLELGDSAVYFCASSQEQGRKSKNIQYFGAGTRLSVL.

This clonotype was seen many times. The chain is built from TRBV28 and TRBJ1-5; no clear D gene. The CDR3 sequence is 16 residues long. Trimming pared 6 bases from V and 6 bases from J, leaving 21 bases between. Germline V gene sequence: CDR1 MDHEN, CDR2 SYDVKM. The CDR3, as DNA: TGTGCCAGCAGACGAACGAGACTCGGTAGTAGTCAGCCCCAGCATTTT. This sequence encodes CASRRTRLGSSQPQHF.

This clonotype was observed many times. V usage is TRBV5-1 and J usage is TRBJ1-6; tentatively, D is TRBD1 (5 bases). Trimming removed 0 bases from V and 5 bases from J, with 9 bases in between. Germline V CDR1 and CDR2: SGHRS, YFSETQ. CDR3 length: 15 residues. The chain's CDR3 is CASSLVTGDNSPLHF. CDR3 DNA sequence: TGCGCCAGCAGCTTGGTAACAGGAGATAATTCACCCCTCCACTTT.

J is TRBJ2-1 and V is TRBV19, with 11 bases matching TRBD2. This CDR3 contains 16 residues. Germline loops: CDR1 LNHDA, CDR2 SQIVND (reference sequence). Trimming took 5 bases from V and 5 from J; bases not matched to a gene: 8. The CDR3 DNA sequence: TGTGCCAGTAGTCCAAATAGCGGGAGGGCCAACAATGAGCAGTTCTTC. This codes for CASSPNSGRANNEQFF.

The rearrangement links TRBV5-6 to TRBJ2-1, with 7 bases that match TRBD2. Germline CDR1 is SGHDT and CDR2 is YYEEEE. Trimming cost V 0 bases and J 1 base; bases outside gene matches: 4. The CDR3 consists of 16 residues. In DNA, the CDR3 is TGTGCCAGCAGCTTGGATGCTAGCGGATCCTACAATGAGCAGTTCTTC. Translation gives CASSLDASGSYNEQFF.

This clonotype was picked up many times. This chain uses TRBV11-2 with TRBJ2-3; 9 nucleotides match TRBD2. This CDR3 has 17 amino acids. Germline V gene lookup returns CDR1 SGHAT and CDR2 FQNNGV. J gave up 2 bases and V 2 bases, and 8 bases lay outside the gene matches. For the CDR3, the DNA is TGTGCCAGCAGCTTAAACGACCTAGCGGGGATCACAGATACGCAGTATTTT. Protein: CASSLNDLAGITDTQYF.

The V gene is TRBV9, the J gene TRBJ2-1, with 8 nucleotides matching TRBD1. Germline CDR1 SGDLS, CDR2 YYNGEE. The ends lost 2 bases at V and 0 bases at J; junction bases unmatched: 19. The CDR3 sequence is 21 residues long. The CDR3 nucleotides are TGTGCCAGCAGCGTTAGGGTGGGGGACAGGACCAGACTAGTCTCCTACAATGAGCAGTTCTTC. It specifies CASSVRVGDRTRLVSYNEQFF.